The 4 T cell receptor beta chains reported below all come from one sample, sequenced in a study of cytomegalovirus exposure and HLA in healthy donors. The repertoire was sequenced with immunoSEQ multiplex PCR; TCRdb's copy has only in-frame clones and lacks some. There are 150,000 to 200,000 clones in the sample; 80% to 85% occur only once, and about 3% lies in the top ten. The source material was PBMCs. Source of these receptors: a young woman in good health and CMV-seropositive.

The gene calls are TRBV5-4 and TRBJ2-3, with 10 bases aligning to TRBD1. V gave up 4 bases and J gave up 4 bases; unmatched junction bases: 3. The CDR3 runs to 14 residues. The germline CDR1 and CDR2 sequences are SGHNT and YYREEE (reference sequence). The CDR3 here is CASSTGQGADTQYF. CDR3 nucleotide sequence: TGTGCCAGCAGCACCGGACAGGGGGCAGATACGCAGTATTTT.

V gene TRBV27 combines with J gene TRBJ2-1, with a possible D match to TRBD2 (6 bases). Per germline, CDR1 MNHEY and CDR2 SMNVEV (reference sequence). Trimming cost V 2 bases and J 6 bases, with 11 bases left between them. There are 14 residues in the CDR3. CDR3 residues: CASSLAGILNEQFF. Written as DNA, the CDR3 is TGTGCCAGCAGTTTAGCGGGGATTCTCAATGAGCAGTTCTTC.

J is TRBJ2-7 and V is TRBV12-5; 8 positions agree with TRBD1. The CDR3 has 13 amino acids. Germline trimming cut 8 bases from V and 5 bases from J; bases unmatched to any gene: 8. Germline V gene lookup returns CDR1 LGHNT and CDR2 FRNRAP. CDR3 DNA sequence: TGTGCTAGTCCCTACAGGGGGAAAGACGAGCAGTACTTC. This sequence encodes CASPYRGKDEQYF.

V and J are TRBV28 and TRBJ2-7; D is undetermined. Trimming took 3 bases from V and 6 from J, leaving 9 bases between them. The length of the CDR3 is 12 residues. Germline CDR1 and CDR2: MDHEN and SYDVKM. The CDR3 here is CASSFRQVEQYF. Written as DNA, the CDR3 is TGTGCCAGCAGTTTTCGCCAGGTCGAGCAGTACTTC.